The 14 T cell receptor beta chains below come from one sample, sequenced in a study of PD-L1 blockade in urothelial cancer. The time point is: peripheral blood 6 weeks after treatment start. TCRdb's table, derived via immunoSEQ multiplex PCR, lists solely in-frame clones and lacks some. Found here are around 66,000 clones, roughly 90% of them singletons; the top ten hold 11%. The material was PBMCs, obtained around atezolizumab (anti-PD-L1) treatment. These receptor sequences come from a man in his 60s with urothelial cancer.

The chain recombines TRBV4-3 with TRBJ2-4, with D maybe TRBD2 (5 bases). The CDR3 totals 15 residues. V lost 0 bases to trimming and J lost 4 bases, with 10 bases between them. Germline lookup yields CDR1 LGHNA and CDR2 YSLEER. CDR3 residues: CASSQERGWKNIQYF. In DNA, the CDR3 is TGCGCCAGCAGCCAAGAACGAGGGTGGAAAAACATTCAGTACTTC.

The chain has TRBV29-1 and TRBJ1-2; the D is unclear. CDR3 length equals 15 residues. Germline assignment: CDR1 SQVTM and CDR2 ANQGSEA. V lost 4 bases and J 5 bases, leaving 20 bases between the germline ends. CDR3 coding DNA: TGCAGCGTTGTTTTATCGTCAAGAGTTTTGTATGGCTACACCTTC. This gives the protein CSVVLSSRVLYGYTF.

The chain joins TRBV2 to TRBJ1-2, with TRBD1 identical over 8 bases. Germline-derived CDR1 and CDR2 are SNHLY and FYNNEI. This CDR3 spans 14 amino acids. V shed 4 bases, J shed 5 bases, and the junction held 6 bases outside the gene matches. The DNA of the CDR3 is TGTGCCAGCAGTGGGCAGGGGGCTGGATATGGCTACACCTTC. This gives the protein CASSGQGAGYGYTF.

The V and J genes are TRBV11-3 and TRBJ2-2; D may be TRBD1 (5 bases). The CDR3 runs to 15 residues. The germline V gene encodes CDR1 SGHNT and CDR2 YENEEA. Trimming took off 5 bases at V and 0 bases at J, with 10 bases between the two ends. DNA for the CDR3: TGTGCCAGCAGCCTTGGCAGGGCGAACACCGGGGAGCTGTTTTTT. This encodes CASSLGRANTGELFF.

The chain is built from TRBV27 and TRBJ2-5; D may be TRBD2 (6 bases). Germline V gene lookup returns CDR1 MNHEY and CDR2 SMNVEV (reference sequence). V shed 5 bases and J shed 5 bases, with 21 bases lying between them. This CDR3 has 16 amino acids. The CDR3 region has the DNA TGTGCCAGCAGTCAGGGTGTGGGGGGAATGGGCGAGACCCAGTACTTC. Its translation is CASSQGVGGMGETQYF.

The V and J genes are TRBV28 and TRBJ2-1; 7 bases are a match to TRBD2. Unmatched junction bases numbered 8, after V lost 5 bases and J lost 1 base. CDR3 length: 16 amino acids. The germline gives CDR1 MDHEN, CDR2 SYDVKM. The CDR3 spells CASSPPAGVSYNEQFF. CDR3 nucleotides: TGTGCCAGCAGTCCCCCGGCGGGAGTATCCTACAATGAGCAGTTCTTC.

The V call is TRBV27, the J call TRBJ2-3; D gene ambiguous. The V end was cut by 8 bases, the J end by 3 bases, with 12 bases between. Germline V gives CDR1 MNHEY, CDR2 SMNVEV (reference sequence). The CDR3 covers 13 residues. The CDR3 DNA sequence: TGTGCCAGCTGCTACTCCTCGACAGATACGCAGTATTTT. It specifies CASCYSSTDTQYF.

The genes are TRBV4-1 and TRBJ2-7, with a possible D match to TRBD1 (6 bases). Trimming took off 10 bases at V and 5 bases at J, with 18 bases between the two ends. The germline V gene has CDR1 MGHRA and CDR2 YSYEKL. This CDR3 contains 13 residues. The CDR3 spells CATTGTTINEQYF. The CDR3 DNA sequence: TGCGCCACCACCGGGACAACGATCAACGAGCAGTACTTC.

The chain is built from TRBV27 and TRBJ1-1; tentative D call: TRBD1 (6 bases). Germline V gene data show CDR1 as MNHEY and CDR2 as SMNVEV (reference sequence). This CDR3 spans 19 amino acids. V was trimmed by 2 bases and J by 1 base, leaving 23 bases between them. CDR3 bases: TGTGCCAGCAGTTTAATTTCGGGGGGAGGGCCGGGACAGAACACTGAAGCTTTCTTT. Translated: CASSLISGGGPGQNTEAFF.

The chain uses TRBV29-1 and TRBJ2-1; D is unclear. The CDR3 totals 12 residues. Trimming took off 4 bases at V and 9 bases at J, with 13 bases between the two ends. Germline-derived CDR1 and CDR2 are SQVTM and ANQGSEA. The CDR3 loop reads CSVVSRTVEQFF. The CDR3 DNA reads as TGCAGCGTTGTATCTAGAACGGTTGAGCAGTTCTTC.

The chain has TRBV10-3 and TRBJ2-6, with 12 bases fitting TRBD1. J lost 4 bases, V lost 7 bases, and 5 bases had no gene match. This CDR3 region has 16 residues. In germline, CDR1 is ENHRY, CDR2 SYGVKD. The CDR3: CAITGQGAHGANVLTF. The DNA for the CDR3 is TGTGCCATCACGGGACAGGGGGCGCACGGGGCCAACGTCCTGACTTTC.

CDR3 DNA sequence: TGTGCCAGCAGCCAAGCGACTCGGAGTCATACGAATGAGCAGTTCTTC. Amino acid sequence: CASSQATRSHTNEQFF. The chain carries TRBV4-2 and TRBJ2-1; no definite D call. With 1 base removed from V and 7 bases from J, the gap between germline ends came to 17 bases. Per germline, CDR1 LGHNA and CDR2 YNFKEQ. The CDR3 is 16 residues long.

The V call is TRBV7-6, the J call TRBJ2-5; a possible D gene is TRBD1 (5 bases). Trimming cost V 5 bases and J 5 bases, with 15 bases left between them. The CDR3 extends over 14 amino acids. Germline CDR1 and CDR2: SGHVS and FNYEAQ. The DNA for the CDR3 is TGTGCCAGCAGCGCCCAGGGCATGTGGGAGACCCAGTACTTC. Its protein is CASSAQGMWETQYF.

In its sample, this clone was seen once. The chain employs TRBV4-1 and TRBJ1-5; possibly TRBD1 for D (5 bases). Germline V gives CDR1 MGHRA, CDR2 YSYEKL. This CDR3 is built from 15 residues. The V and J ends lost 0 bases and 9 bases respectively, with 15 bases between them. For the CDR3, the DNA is TGCGCCAGCAGCCAAGAAGGGGTCCCCACGGGGCCCCAGCATTTT. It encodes CASSQEGVPTGPQHF.